This section outlines one T cell receptor beta chain sequence together with its context. Its antigen is still unknown. No base quality information exists; no much larger clone differs at one position. These data are taken from a study of Ad26.COV2.S vaccination and SARS-CoV-2 variants (dated by TCRdb to the early 2020s). Describing the broader study: Vaccine-arm donors came from COV1001, a multicentre, randomized, double-blind, placebo-controlled phase I-IIa trial of Ad26.COV2.S in healthy adults. Ad26.COV2.S was given intramuscularly at 5x10^10 or 1x10^11 viral particles, as a single shot or as two shots 56 days apart. TCRbeta repertoire sequencing was used to assess the specificity and breadth of SARS-CoV-2-reactive T cell receptors after Ad26.COV2.S vaccination. The TCR-sequenced set comprised approximately 32 samples: around 20 Ad26.COV2.S vaccine recipients, 5 placebo recipients and 8 SARS-CoV-2 convalescent individuals. Trial participants were randomized into five groups of five, in which low-dose or high-dose Ad26.COV2.S was given once or twice, or placebo was given on both occasions. Investigators remained blinded to trial group allocation during experiments and outcome assessment. What the research found in general, with its limitations: Non-spike TCR breadth was comparable between vaccine and placebo recipients, consistent with the vaccine containing only spike. Spike-specific TCR breadth was higher in Ad26.COV2.S recipients than in placebo recipients (P = 0.0014). The study was not powered for comparison of responses between vaccine doses or regimens. After vaccination, substantial breadth of spike-specific CD8+ and CD4+ T cell responses was reported. According to the authors, total T cell responses may have been underestimated by the TCR breadth and depth analyses.

The immunoSEQ Assay was the method used to sequence TCRbeta CDR3 regions. After extraction, genomic DNA underwent amplification by bias-controlled multiplex PCR, followed by high-throughput sequencing. The study's own analysis went as follows. To quantify the absolute abundance of each unique TCRbeta CDR3 region, sequences were collapsed and filtered. T cell fraction was estimated by normalization of TCRbeta template counts to usable DNA, with usable DNA being measured through amplification of reference genes present in all nucleated cells. Repertoire TCRs were annotated as SARS-CoV-2-specific when V gene, CDR3 amino acid sequence and J gene were exactly matched to a known reactive TCR set. MIRA supplied the reference SARS-CoV-2 TCR set, which was filtered for enrichment in COVID-19-positive ImmuneCODE repertoires so that public or cross-reactive TCRs were removed. Drawing on the MIRA antigens, annotated TCRs were analysed further at the level of specific ORF or position within ORF. Breadth was defined as the number of annotated unique rearrangements divided by the total number of unique productive rearrangements, and depth was defined as the summed frequency of the annotated unique rearrangements. TCR breadth was compared between groups using two-sided Wilcoxon rank-sum tests. Held by TCRdb, this immuneACCESS table contains in-frame sequences only and omits some clones. Under half of the omission traces to an unresolved V gene where checked; the cause of the rest is unknown. Clonal size and the V and J genes are those of that table, whereas D and trimming came from the DNA. The sample has about half a million clones on record, around 89% of them singletons. The top ten clones comprise more than 1.5% of the sample.

Via the germline V gene, CDR1 is SGDLS and CDR2 YYNGEE. V drops 3 bases and J drops 4 bases, leaving 17 bases in between. The CDR3, from cysteine to phenylalanine, totals 16 residues. CDR3 DNA is the only sequence kept; it has 48 bases, read in frame from the first base. The meaning of the sample's treatment or condition label: some 19 received Ad26.COV2.S at low or high dose, single or two shots; five or six received placebo; per-sample allocation not given. For vaccine and placebo recipients, the sequenced repertoires came from samples collected on day 63 after the first injection. Between 29 July and 7 August 2020, Cohort 1b enrolled 25 adults aged 18-55 years at one site in Boston, USA. Ad26.COV2.S consisted of a replication-incompetent adenovirus type 26 vector by which a prefusion-stabilized SARS-CoV-2 spike protein from the original Wuhan strain was expressed.

The starting material was peripheral blood, obtained in a trial of Ad26.COV2.S vaccine versus placebo. The chain uses TRBV9 and TRBJ2-1, with the D call perhaps TRBD1 or TRBD2, each one matching 5 bases. The receptor comes from a person aged 18 to 59 who received the Ad26.COV2.S COVID-19 vaccine or a placebo. The sequenced DNA is TGTGCCAGCAGCGCAAATACCGGGACGGTTTACAATGAGCAGTTCTTC. It specifies CASSANTGTVYNEQFF.